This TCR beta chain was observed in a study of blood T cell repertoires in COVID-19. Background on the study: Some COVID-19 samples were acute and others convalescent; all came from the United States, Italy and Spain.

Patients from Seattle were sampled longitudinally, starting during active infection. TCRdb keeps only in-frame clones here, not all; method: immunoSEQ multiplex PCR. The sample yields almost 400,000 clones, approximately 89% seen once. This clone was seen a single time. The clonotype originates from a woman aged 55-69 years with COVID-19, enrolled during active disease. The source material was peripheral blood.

The CDR3, as DNA: TGTGCCAGCAGCATAGCGGTCTCTGGAAACACCATATATTTT. Its translation is CASSIAVSGNTIYF. The chain uses TRBV6-6 and TRBJ1-3; D unclear. V lost 6 bases and J 0 bases, leaving 9 bases between the germline ends. Germline lookup yields CDR1 MNHNY and CDR2 SVGAGI (reference sequence). The CDR3 has 14 residues.